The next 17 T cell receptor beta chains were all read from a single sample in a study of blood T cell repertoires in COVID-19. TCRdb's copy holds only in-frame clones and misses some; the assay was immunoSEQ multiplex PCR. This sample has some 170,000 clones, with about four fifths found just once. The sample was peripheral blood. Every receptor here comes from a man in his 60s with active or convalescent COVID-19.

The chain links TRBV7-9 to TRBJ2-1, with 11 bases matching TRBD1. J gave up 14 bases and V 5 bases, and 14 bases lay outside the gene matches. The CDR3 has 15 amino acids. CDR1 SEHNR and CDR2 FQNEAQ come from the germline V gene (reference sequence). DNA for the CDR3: TGTGCCAGCAGCCCGCCGGGACAGGGGGGTTTAATGGAGTTCTTC. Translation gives CASSPPGQGGLMEFF.

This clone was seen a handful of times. CDR3 sequence reads: CASSNNNTPRNF. The CDR3, as DNA: TGTGCCAGCAGCAACAATAATACTCCCAGGAACTTC. V gene TRBV21-1 combines with J gene TRBJ2-7; no check of the table's D call, TRBD1, against the DNA was made. TRBV21-1 is classified as a pseudogene. This CDR3 has 12 amino acids.

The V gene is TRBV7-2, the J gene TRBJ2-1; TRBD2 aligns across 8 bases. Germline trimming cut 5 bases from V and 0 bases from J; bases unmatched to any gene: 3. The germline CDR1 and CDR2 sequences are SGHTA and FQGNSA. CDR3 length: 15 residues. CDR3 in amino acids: CASSQSGSSYNEQFF. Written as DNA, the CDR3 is TGTGCCAGCAGCCAGAGCGGGAGCTCCTACAATGAGCAGTTCTTC.

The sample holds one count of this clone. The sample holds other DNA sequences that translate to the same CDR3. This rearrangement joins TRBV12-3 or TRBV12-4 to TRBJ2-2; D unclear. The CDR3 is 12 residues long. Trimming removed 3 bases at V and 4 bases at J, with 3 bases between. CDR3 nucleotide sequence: TGTGCCAGCAGTTTCGGCACCGGGGAGCTGTTTTTT. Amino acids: CASSFGTGELFF.

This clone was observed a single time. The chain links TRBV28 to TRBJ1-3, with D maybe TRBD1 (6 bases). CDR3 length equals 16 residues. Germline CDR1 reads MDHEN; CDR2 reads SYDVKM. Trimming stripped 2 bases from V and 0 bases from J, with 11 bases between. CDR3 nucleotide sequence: TGTGCCAGCAGTTTAGGGACACGTTACTCTGGAAACACCATATATTTT. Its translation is CASSLGTRYSGNTIYF.

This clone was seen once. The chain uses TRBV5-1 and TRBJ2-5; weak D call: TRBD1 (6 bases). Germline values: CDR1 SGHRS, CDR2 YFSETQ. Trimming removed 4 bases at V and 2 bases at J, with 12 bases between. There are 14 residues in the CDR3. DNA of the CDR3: TGCGCCAGCAGCCTCGGACAGACACAAGAGACCCAGTACTTC. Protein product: CASSLGQTQETQYF.

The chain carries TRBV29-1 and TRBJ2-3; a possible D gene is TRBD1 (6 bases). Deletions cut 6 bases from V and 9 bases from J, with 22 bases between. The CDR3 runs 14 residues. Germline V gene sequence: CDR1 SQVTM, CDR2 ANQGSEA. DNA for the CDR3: TGCAGCGTCCGACGGGACCCCGTAGGACAGACGCAGTATTTT. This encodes CSVRRDPVGQTQYF.

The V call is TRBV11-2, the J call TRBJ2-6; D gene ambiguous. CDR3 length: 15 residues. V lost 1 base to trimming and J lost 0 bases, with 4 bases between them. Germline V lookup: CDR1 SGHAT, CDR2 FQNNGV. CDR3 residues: CASSLGDSGANVLTF. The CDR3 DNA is TGTGCCAGCAGCTTAGGAGACTCTGGGGCCAACGTCCTGACTTTC.

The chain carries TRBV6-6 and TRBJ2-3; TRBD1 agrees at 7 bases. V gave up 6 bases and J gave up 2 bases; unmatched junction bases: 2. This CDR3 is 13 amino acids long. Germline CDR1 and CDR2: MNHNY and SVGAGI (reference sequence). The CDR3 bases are TGTGCCAGCAGGGGGACAGCCACAGATACGCAGTATTTT. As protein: CASRGTATDTQYF.

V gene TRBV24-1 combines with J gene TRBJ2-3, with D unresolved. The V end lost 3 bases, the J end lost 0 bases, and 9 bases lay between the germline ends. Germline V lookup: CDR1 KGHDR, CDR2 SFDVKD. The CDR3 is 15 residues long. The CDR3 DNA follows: TGTGCCACCAGTGATCGAACTGGTAGCACAGATACGCAGTATTTT. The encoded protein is CATSDRTGSTDTQYF.

The CDR3 DNA follows: TGTGCCAGCAGTTACTCGACGGGTGTCGAAAAACTGTTTTTT. Protein sequence: CASSYSTGVEKLFF. The gene calls are TRBV6-2 or TRBV6-3 and TRBJ1-4; D call uncertain. The V end lost 0 bases, the J end lost 8 bases, and 10 bases lay between the germline ends. This CDR3 spans 14 amino acids. Germline values: CDR1 MNHEY, CDR2 SVGEGT.

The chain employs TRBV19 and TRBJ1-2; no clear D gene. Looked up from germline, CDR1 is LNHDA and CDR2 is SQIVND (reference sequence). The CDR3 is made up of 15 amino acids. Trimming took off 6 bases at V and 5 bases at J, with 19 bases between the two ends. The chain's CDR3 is CASSPTPGLYYGYTF. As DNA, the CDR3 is TGTGCCAGTAGCCCTACCCCCGGACTGTATTATGGCTACACCTTC.

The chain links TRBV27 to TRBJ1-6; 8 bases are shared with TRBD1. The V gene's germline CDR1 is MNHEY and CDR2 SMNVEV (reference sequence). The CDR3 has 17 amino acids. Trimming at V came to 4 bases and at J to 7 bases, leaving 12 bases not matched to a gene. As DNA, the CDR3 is TGTGCCAGCAGTTCAGCAAAGCAACAGGGGGGGAATTCACCCCTCCACTTT. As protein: CASSSAKQQGGNSPLHF.

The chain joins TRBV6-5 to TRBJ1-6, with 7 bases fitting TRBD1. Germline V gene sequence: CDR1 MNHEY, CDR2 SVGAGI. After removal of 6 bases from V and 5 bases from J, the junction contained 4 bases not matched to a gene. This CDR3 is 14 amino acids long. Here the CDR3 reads CASSLTGNNSPLHF. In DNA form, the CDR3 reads TGTGCCAGCAGCCTGACAGGGAATAATTCACCCCTCCACTTT.

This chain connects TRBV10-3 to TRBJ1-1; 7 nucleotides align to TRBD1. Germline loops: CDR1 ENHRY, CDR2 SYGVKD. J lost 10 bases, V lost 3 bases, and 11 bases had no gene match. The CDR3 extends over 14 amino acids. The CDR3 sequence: CAISDGQGGLVAFF. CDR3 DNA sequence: TGTGCCATCAGTGATGGGCAGGGGGGATTAGTAGCTTTCTTT.

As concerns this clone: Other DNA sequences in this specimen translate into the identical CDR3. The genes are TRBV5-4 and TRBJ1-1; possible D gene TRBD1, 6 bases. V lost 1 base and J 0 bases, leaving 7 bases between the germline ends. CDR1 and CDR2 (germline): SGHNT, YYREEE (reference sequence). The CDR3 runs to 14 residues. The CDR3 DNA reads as TGTGCCAGCAGCTTGCAGGGGATGAACACTGAAGCTTTCTTT. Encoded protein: CASSLQGMNTEAFF.

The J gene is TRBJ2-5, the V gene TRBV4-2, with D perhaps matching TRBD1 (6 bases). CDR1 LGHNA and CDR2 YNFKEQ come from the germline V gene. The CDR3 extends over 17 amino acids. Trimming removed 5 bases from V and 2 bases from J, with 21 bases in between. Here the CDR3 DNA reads TGTGCCAGCAGCTCTTCTTGGGGGCGCAATCGTCAAGAGACCCAGTACTTC. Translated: CASSSSWGRNRQETQYF.